This T cell receptor beta chain was identified during a study of T cells in women clearing cervical HPV infection (dated by TCRdb to the late 2010s). About the study as a whole: The cases were some 27 women with histologically confirmed HPV16-related CIN3 or worse, and 2 of these cases were invasive cancers. Five blinded duplicates per group were added as quality controls, giving 60 or so samples: approximately 50 participants and 10 replicates. HLA typing was available for only a few women, so HLA type could not be excluded as a confounder. Among cases, blood sampling came a median of approximately 150 days after lesion detection, with an interquartile range of roughly 85 to 230 days. Median age was about 35 years in cases versus approximately 37 in controls, and baseline characteristics did not differ significantly. The parent cohort enrolled roughly 9,400 women aged 18 or older in Guanacaste, Costa Rica, in about 1993 to 1994 and followed the women for 7 to 8 years. Cases and controls were matched on year of sample collection and on age within five years. This exploratory proof-of-principle case-control study, nested within the Guanacaste HPV Natural History Study in Costa Rica, compared TCR repertoires among women with different cervical HPV16 outcomes. Controls were around 24 women whose single incident HPV16 infection cleared within 12 months without precancer or cancer developing. Blood from cases was collected at the visit where the lesion was first found, while blood from controls was collected once the infection could no longer be detected.

About this clone: What antigen it recognizes has not been identified. The read terminates 3 residues ahead of where the CDR3 ends, so the germline J gene completes it.

TCR beta CDR3 regions were amplified by multiplex PCR using the immunoSEQ assay from an average of 1200 ng genomic DNA per sample. To correct primer bias, the assay used a complete synthetic TCR repertoire to set an amplification baseline. The amplicons were sequenced using the Illumina platform. On the authors' methods: Sequences were error-corrected by clustering with frequency ratios and a modified nearest-neighbor algorithm, then analyzed in the immunoSEQ Analyzer with IMGT gene definitions. At each rarefaction depth, TCR richness and evenness were averaged across 20 rarefaction repeats, and samples with fewer sequences than that depth were excluded. V, D and J gene relative abundances were compared between groups with Wilcoxon rank sum tests, applying FDR correction. Blinded duplicates gave an intraclass correlation of approximately 96% for TCR richness and an average of around 76% across some 69 gene segments. Here the immuneACCESS table is served through TCRdb, limited to in-frame sequences with V and J called. Missing clones are a known gap in these copies; in checked studies unresolved V genes cover under half, and the rest lacks a known reason. The DNA gave D and trimming, while V, J and clone size come from that table. The sample's table lists a count of 25,000 to 30,000 clones. The leading ten clones occupy about 3.7% of the sample.

General conclusions and limits of the study: TRBV6-7 relative abundance was lower in cases than in controls (roughly 0.12% versus 0.15%; Bonferroni P = 0.0008). Whether associations preceded infection or resulted from infection could not be shown with the cross-sectional design, and effector/memory subsets and HPV-specific T cells were not isolated. TCR repertoire richness was significantly higher in CIN3+ cases than in controls across sequencing depths, while evenness did not differ. Random forest classifiers combining richness and V gene abundances distinguished cases from controls with an estimated AUC of approximately 0.83. Because the number of T cells per sample was unknown, the richness differences could reflect varying T-cell content rather than repertoire biology.

Every participant had a single incident cervical HPV16 infection, and women with prevalent HPV16 infections were excluded. Cervical HPV DNA was detected by MY09/MY11 PCR and genotyped by dot-blot hybridization. Fifteen mL of heparinized blood were centrifuged, and the buffy coat was split into aliquots, frozen at -30 degrees C, and then kept at -80 degrees C. QIAGEN kits were used to extract genomic DNA from the buffy coat specimens. At the junction V is shortened by 3 bases and J by 4 bases, with 6 bases in between. The CDR3 holds 11 amino acids from the cysteine to the phenylalanine. Only the CDR3 bases that were read are kept: 24 of them, in frame from base 1. For CDR1 and CDR2, the germline V gene (reference sequence) lists DFQATT and SNEGSKA.

The sample consisted of blood buffy coat. The TCR comes from a woman between 18 and 69 years old with a cervical HPV16 infection that either progressed to CIN3+ or cleared (not recorded which). This chain joins TRBV20-1 to TRBJ1-1; the D gene is perhaps TRBD1, on 5 matching bases. The CDR3 corresponds to CSARGGTEAFF. The part of the CDR3 DNA that was read is TGCAGTGCTAGGGGGGGCACTGAA.